This is a list of T cell receptor beta chains from one sample in a study of post-analysis software for immune sequencing data. Each CDR3 protein gets one entry after TCRdb re-called the PCR reads with MiXCR. Altogether around 500,000 distinct CDR3 sequences are present, roughly 34% being singletons, with the ten largest covering about 6%. The sample consisted of blood. These receptors were collected from a girl between 2 and 17 years old with multiple sclerosis. The CDR3 runs from the conserved cysteine through the conserved F or W. The order of the fields is D gene, V gene, J gene, clone size, CDR3 protein, CDR3 DNA. D genes are given only for firm matches. Some rows mark clone size as missing; the rest say once, few, many or name a class of expanded clone.

d_gene: TRBD1
v_gene: TRBV15
j_gene: TRBJ1-2
abundance: -
CDR3aa: CATSRGNIGGAGYGYTF
CDR3nt: TGTGCCACCAGCAGAGGGAATATAGGGGGCGCGGGTTATGGCTACACCTTC

d_gene: -
v_gene: TRBV5-6
j_gene: TRBJ2-2
abundance: -
CDR3aa: CASSFLRQIGELFF
CDR3nt: TGTGCCAGCAGCTTCCTTCGGCAGATCGGGGAGCTGTTTTTT

d_gene: -
v_gene: TRBV18
j_gene: TRBJ2-5
abundance: -
CDR3aa: CASLLETQYF
CDR3nt: TGTGCCAGCTTACTGGAGACCCAGTACTTC

d_gene: TRBD2
v_gene: TRBV7-2
j_gene: TRBJ2-1
abundance: -
CDR3aa: CASSPWASGGEQFF
CDR3nt: TGTGCCAGCAGCCCATGGGCTAGCGGGGGGGAGCAGTTCTTC

d_gene: -
v_gene: TRBV12-3/TRBV12-4
j_gene: TRBJ1-2
abundance: -
CDR3aa: CASSSDWGGRWANYGYTF
CDR3nt: TGTGCCAGCAGTTCCGATTGGGGGGGCAGGTGGGCTAACTATGGCTACACCTTC

d_gene: -
v_gene: TRBV12-3/TRBV12-4
j_gene: TRBJ2-3
abundance: -
CDR3aa: CASHPTVTADTQYF
CDR3nt: TGTGCCAGCCATCCCACAGTTACAGCAGATACGCAGTATTTT

d_gene: -
v_gene: TRBV20-1
j_gene: TRBJ2-3
abundance: -
CDR3aa: CSALRDWASTDTQYF
CDR3nt: TGCAGTGCTCTACGCGACTGGGCTAGCACAGATACGCAGTATTTT

d_gene: TRBD2
v_gene: TRBV29-1
j_gene: TRBJ2-5
abundance: -
CDR3aa: CSGSAGQETQYF
CDR3nt: TGCAGCGGATCAGCGGGACAAGAGACCCAGTACTTC

d_gene: TRBD1
v_gene: TRBV29-1
j_gene: TRBJ1-1
abundance: -
CDR3aa: CSVGDRGQGRMNTEAFF
CDR3nt: TGCAGCGTTGGTGACAGGGGGCAGGGTCGCATGAACACTGAAGCTTTCTTT

d_gene: -
v_gene: TRBV5-1
j_gene: TRBJ2-4
abundance: -
CDR3aa: CASSLSGTTAKNIQYF
CDR3nt: TGCGCCAGCAGCTTATCCGGGACCACGGCCAAAAACATTCAGTACTTC

d_gene: TRBD1
v_gene: TRBV10-3
j_gene: TRBJ1-1
abundance: -
CDR3aa: CAISDPDRAEEAFF
CDR3nt: TGTGCCATCAGTGACCCAGACAGGGCCGAGGAAGCTTTCTTT

d_gene: -
v_gene: TRBV20-1
j_gene: TRBJ2-1
abundance: once
CDR3aa: CSAPYGLTGDSSYNEQFF
CDR3nt: TGCAGTGCGCCCTACGGACTAACGGGGGATTCCTCCTACAATGAGCAGTTCTTC

d_gene: -
v_gene: TRBV5-1
j_gene: TRBJ1-5
abundance: many
CDR3aa: CASSLEGGNQPQHF
CDR3nt: TGCGCCAGCAGCTTGGAGGGGGGCAATCAGCCCCAGCATTTT

d_gene: -
v_gene: TRBV20-1
j_gene: TRBJ1-2
abundance: -
CDR3aa: CSASDPANYGYTF
CDR3nt: TGCAGTGCTAGCGATCCAGCTAACTATGGCTACACCTTC

d_gene: TRBD2
v_gene: TRBV9
j_gene: TRBJ2-5
abundance: few
CDR3aa: CASSLRLAGGETQYF
CDR3nt: TGTGCCAGCAGCCTTAGACTAGCGGGGGGGGAGACCCAGTACTTC

d_gene: TRBD1
v_gene: TRBV4-1
j_gene: TRBJ1-2
abundance: -
CDR3aa: CASSHRTGFNYGYTF
CDR3nt: TGCGCCAGCAGCCATCGGACAGGCTTTAACTATGGCTACACCTTC

d_gene: TRBD1
v_gene: TRBV7-9
j_gene: TRBJ1-2
abundance: once
CDR3aa: CASRGQGWNYGYTF
CDR3nt: TGTGCCAGCCGAGGACAGGGATGGAACTATGGCTACACCTTC

d_gene: -
v_gene: TRBV7-9
j_gene: TRBJ1-1
abundance: -
CDR3aa: CASRRSRNTEAFF
CDR3nt: TGTGCCAGCAGACGAAGTAGGAACACTGAAGCTTTCTTT

d_gene: TRBD2
v_gene: TRBV5-1
j_gene: TRBJ2-2
abundance: -
CDR3aa: CASSPLPLLAGDTGELFF
CDR3nt: TGCGCCAGCAGCCCGCTACCCCTACTAGCGGGGGACACCGGGGAGCTGTTTTTT

d_gene: -
v_gene: TRBV25-1
j_gene: TRBJ2-4
abundance: once
CDR3aa: CASSDSGQAPSWGGIQYF
CDR3nt: TGTGCCAGCAGTGATTCGGGACAGGCCCCCTCATGGGGGGGCATTCAGTACTTC

d_gene: -
v_gene: TRBV3-1
j_gene: TRBJ2-6
abundance: few
CDR3aa: CASSQLGNTGTNVLTF
CDR3nt: TGTGCCAGCAGCCAATTAGGGAACACTGGGACCAACGTCCTGACTTTC

d_gene: -
v_gene: TRBV20-1
j_gene: TRBJ2-2
abundance: -
CDR3aa: CSLANTGELFF
CDR3nt: TGCAGTCTAGCCAACACCGGGGAGCTGTTTTTT

d_gene: TRBD2
v_gene: TRBV5-1
j_gene: TRBJ2-4
abundance: few
CDR3aa: CASSLVGGFYNEQYF
CDR3nt: TGCGCCAGCAGCTTGGTGGGGGGGTTTTACAATGAGCAGTACTTC

d_gene: -
v_gene: TRBV12-3/TRBV12-4
j_gene: TRBJ2-7
abundance: -
CDR3aa: CASRSGTTYEQYF
CDR3nt: TGTGCCAGCAGGAGCGGAACCACCTACGAGCAGTACTTC

d_gene: -
v_gene: TRBV7-9
j_gene: TRBJ1-1
abundance: once
CDR3aa: CASSRPGTGTEAFF
CDR3nt: TGTGCCAGCAGCCGCCCAGGGACGGGGACTGAAGCTTTCTTT

d_gene: -
v_gene: TRBV6-1
j_gene: TRBJ2-7
abundance: few
CDR3aa: CASSAEGSYEQYF
CDR3nt: TGTGCCAGCAGTGCTGAGGGAAGTTACGAGCAGTACTTC

d_gene: TRBD1
v_gene: TRBV20-1
j_gene: TRBJ1-5
abundance: -
CDR3aa: CSAKTGGFSNQPQHF
CDR3nt: TGCAGTGCAAAGACAGGGGGCTTTAGCAATCAGCCCCAGCATTTT

d_gene: -
v_gene: TRBV5-1
j_gene: TRBJ1-2
abundance: few
CDR3aa: CASSLDTANYGYTF
CDR3nt: TGCGCCAGCAGTCTGGACACTGCCAACTATGGCTACACCTTC

d_gene: -
v_gene: TRBV28
j_gene: TRBJ2-3
abundance: -
CDR3aa: CASSPGDGTDTQYF
CDR3nt: TGTGCCAGCAGCCCAGGGGACGGTACAGATACGCAGTATTTT

d_gene: -
v_gene: TRBV10-3
j_gene: TRBJ2-1
abundance: few
CDR3aa: CAISEGIAYNEQFF
CDR3nt: TGTGCCATCAGTGAGGGGATCGCCTACAATGAGCAGTTCTTC

d_gene: TRBD1
v_gene: TRBV15
j_gene: TRBJ1-2
abundance: few
CDR3aa: CATSRLNSPGQGIYGYTF
CDR3nt: TGTGCCACCAGCCGCCTCAACTCCCCGGGACAGGGAATATATGGCTACACCTTC

d_gene: TRBD1
v_gene: TRBV27
j_gene: TRBJ2-2
abundance: -
CDR3aa: CASAGTGGWTGERFF
CDR3nt: TGTGCCAGCGCCGGGACAGGGGGATGGACCGGGGAGCGGTTTTTT

d_gene: TRBD1
v_gene: TRBV5-1
j_gene: TRBJ2-7
abundance: few
CDR3aa: CASSPPGTGGYEQYF
CDR3nt: TGCGCCAGCAGCCCTCCCGGGACAGGGGGGTACGAGCAGTACTTC

d_gene: -
v_gene: TRBV5-1
j_gene: TRBJ2-2
abundance: -
CDR3aa: CASSATSGYTGELFF
CDR3nt: TGCGCCAGCAGCGCTACCAGCGGATACACCGGGGAGCTGTTTTTT

d_gene: -
v_gene: TRBV20-1
j_gene: TRBJ2-7
abundance: few
CDR3aa: CSAGKRSGLFYEQYF
CDR3nt: TGCAGTGCTGGGAAACGCTCGGGACTTTTCTACGAGCAGTACTTC

d_gene: TRBD1
v_gene: TRBV20-1
j_gene: TRBJ1-2
abundance: -
CDR3aa: CSARGTGNYYGYTF
CDR3nt: TGCAGTGCTAGGGGGACAGGGAATTACTATGGCTACACCTTC

d_gene: -
v_gene: TRBV4-1
j_gene: TRBJ2-7
abundance: few
CDR3aa: CASSQSVGTPTYEQYF
CDR3nt: TGCGCCAGCAGCCAATCGGTGGGAACGCCAACCTACGAGCAGTACTTC

d_gene: -
v_gene: TRBV14
j_gene: TRBJ2-7
abundance: few
CDR3aa: CASSQASPLYYEQYF
CDR3nt: TGTGCCAGCAGCCAAGCAAGCCCCCTCTACTACGAGCAGTACTTC

d_gene: TRBD2
v_gene: TRBV20-1
j_gene: TRBJ2-7
abundance: -
CDR3aa: CSARAGGTNSYEQYF
CDR3nt: TGCAGTGCTAGAGCTGGGGGGACTAACTCCTACGAGCAGTACTTC

d_gene: -
v_gene: TRBV6-5
j_gene: TRBJ1-6
abundance: -
CDR3aa: CASSRQDGHNSPLHF
CDR3nt: TGTGCCAGCAGTCGACAGGACGGTCATAATTCACCCCTCCACTTT

d_gene: TRBD1
v_gene: TRBV7-2
j_gene: TRBJ1-5
abundance: once
CDR3aa: CASSFRRGGNQPQHF
CDR3nt: TGTGCCAGCAGCTTCCGCAGGGGGGGCAATCAGCCCCAGCATTTT